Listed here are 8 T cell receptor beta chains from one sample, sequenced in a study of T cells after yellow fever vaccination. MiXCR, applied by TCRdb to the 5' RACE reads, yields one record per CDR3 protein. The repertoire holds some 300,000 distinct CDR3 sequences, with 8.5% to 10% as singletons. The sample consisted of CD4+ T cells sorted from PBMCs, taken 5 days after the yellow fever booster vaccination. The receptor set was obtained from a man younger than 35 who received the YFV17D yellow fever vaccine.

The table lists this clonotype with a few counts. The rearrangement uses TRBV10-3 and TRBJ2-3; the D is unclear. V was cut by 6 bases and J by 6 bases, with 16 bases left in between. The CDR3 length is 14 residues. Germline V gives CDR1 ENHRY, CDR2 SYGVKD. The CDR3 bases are TGTGCCATCAGGTTTCTGACAAACCCTGATACGCAGTATTTT. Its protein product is CAIRFLTNPDTQYF.

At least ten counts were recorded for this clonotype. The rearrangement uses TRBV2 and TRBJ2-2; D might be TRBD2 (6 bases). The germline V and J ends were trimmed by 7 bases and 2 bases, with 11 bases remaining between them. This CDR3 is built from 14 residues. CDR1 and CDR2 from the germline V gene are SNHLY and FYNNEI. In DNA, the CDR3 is TGTGCCAGCACCGGGGGTGGAAACACCGGGGAGCTGTTTTTT. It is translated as CASTGGGNTGELFF.

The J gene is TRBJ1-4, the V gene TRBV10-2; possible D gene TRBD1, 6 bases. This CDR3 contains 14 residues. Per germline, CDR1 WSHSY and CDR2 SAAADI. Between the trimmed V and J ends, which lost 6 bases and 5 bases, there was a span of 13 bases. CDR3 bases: TGCGCCAGCAGAACCCAGGGGACGAATGAAAAACTGTTTTTT. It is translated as CASRTQGTNEKLFF.

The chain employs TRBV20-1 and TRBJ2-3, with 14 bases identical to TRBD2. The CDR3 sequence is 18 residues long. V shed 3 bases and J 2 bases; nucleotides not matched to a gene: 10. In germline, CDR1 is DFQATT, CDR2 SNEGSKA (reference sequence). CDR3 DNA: TGCAGTGCTAGTACGCCGGGACTAGCGGGGGCCATCACAGATACGCAGTATTTT. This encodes CSASTPGLAGAITDTQYF.

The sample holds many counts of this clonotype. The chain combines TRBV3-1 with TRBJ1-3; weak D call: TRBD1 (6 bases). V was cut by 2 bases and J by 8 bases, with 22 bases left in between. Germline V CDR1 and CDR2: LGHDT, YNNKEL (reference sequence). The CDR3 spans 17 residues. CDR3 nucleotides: TGTGCCAGCAGCCAACGTTTTTCATATACAGGGTTGTACACCATATATTTT. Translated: CASSQRFSYTGLYTIYF.

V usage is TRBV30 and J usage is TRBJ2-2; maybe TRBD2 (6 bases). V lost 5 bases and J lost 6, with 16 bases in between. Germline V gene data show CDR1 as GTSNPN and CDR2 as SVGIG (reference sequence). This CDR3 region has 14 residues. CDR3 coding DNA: TGTGCCTGGTCATCGTTTACGGGGGCCGGGGAGCTGTTTTTT. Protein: CAWSSFTGAGELFF.

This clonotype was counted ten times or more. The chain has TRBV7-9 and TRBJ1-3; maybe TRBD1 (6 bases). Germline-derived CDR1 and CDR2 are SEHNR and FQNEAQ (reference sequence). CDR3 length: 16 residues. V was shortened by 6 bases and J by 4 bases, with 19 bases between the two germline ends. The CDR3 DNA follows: TGTGCCAGCAGTTTTTCACGAACAGGGTCGGGAAACACCATATATTTT. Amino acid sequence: CASSFSRTGSGNTIYF.

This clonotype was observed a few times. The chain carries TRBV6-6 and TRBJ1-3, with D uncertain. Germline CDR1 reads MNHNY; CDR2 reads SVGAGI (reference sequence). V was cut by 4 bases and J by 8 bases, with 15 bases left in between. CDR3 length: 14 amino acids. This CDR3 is CASSFTGSGDTIYF. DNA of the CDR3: TGTGCCAGCAGTTTTACCGGGTCTGGCGACACCATATATTTT.